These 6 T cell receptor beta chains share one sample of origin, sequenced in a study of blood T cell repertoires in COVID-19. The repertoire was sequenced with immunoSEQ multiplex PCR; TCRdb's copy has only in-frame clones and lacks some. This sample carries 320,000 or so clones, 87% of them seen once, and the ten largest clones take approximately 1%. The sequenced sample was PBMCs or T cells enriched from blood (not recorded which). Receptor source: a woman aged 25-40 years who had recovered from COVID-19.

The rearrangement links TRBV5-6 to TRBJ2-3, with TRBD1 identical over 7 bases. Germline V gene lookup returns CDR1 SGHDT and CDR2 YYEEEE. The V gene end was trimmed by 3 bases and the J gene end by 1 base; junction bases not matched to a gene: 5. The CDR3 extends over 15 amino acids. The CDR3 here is CASSSTGVGTDTQYF. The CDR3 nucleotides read TGTGCCAGCAGCTCTACAGGGGTTGGCACAGATACGCAGTATTTT.

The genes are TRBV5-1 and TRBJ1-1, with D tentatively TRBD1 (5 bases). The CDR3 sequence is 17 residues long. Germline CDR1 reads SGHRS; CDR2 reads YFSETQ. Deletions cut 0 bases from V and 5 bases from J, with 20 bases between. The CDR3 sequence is CASSLDGGSSRDTEAFF. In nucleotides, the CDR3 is TGCGCCAGCAGCTTGGATGGGGGGAGTAGCAGGGATACTGAAGCTTTCTTT.

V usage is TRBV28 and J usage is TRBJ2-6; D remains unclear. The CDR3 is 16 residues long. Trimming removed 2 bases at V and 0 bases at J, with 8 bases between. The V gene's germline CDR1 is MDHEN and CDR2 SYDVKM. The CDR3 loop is CASSLGLGSGANVLTF. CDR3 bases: TGTGCCAGCAGTTTAGGCCTTGGCTCTGGGGCCAACGTCCTGACTTTC.

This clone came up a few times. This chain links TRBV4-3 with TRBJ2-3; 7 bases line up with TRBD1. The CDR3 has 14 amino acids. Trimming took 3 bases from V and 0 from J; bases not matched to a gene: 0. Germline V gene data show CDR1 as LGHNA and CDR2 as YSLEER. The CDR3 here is CASSQGQSTDTQYF. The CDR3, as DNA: TGCGCCAGCAGCCAGGGACAGAGCACAGATACGCAGTATTTT.

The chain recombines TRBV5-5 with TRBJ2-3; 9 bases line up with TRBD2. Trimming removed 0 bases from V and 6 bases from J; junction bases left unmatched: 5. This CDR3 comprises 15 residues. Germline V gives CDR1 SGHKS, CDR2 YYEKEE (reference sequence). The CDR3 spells CASSLASGVMDTQYF. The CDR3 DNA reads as TGTGCCAGCAGCTTGGCTAGCGGGGTGATGGATACGCAGTATTTT.

The CDR3 nucleotides are TGTGCCAGCAGCTCATTGACAGGCCCTAACTATGGCTACACCTTC. Amino acid sequence: CASSSLTGPNYGYTF. J is TRBJ1-2 and V is TRBV5-6; a weak D match, TRBD1 (6 bases). Per the germline V gene, CDR1 is SGHDT and CDR2 is YYEEEE. The CDR3 is 15 amino acids. Trimming shortened V by 3 bases and J by 0 bases, and 12 bases separated the two germline ends.